These 31 T cell receptor beta chains were all obtained from the same sample, sequenced in a study of OX40 agonist ivuxolimab in advanced cancers. Measured with immunoSEQ multiplex PCR; TCRdb has only the in-frame clones, and not every one. Of 30,000 to 35,000 clones listed, 89% are singletons. Sequencing used CD4+ or CD8+ T cells sorted from blood, obtained in a trial of the OX40 agonist ivuxolimab. The receptor source for this set is an adult with an advanced solid tumor such as melanoma, head and neck, liver or kidney cancer.

The chain couples TRBV28 to TRBJ1-5; possible D gene TRBD1, 5 bases. Germline assignment: CDR1 MDHEN and CDR2 SYDVKM. Trimming took 6 bases from V and 6 from J, leaving 12 bases between them. The CDR3 covers 13 residues. CDR3 in amino acids: CASRTRGAQPQHF. The CDR3, as DNA: TGTGCCAGCAGAACAAGGGGCGCTCAGCCCCAGCATTTT. The whole variable domain, filled in from reference TRBV28 and TRBJ1-5, reads DVKVTQSSRYLVKRTGEKVFLECVQDMDHENMFWYRQDPGLGLRLIYFSYDVKMKEKGDIPEGYSVSREKKERFSLILESASTNQTSMYLCASRTRGAQPQHFGDGTRLSIL.

The gene calls are TRBV19 and TRBJ2-3, with D maybe TRBD1 (6 bases). Germline CDR1 and CDR2: LNHDA and SQIVND (reference sequence). This CDR3 spans 15 amino acids. V was pared by 5 bases and J by 3 bases, with 15 bases between. CDR3: CASSPTQGRTDTQYF. The DNA of the CDR3 is TGTGCCAGTAGTCCAACGCAGGGGAGAACAGATACGCAGTATTTT.

The chain recombines TRBV27 with TRBJ1-5; tentative D call: TRBD1 (5 bases). This CDR3 has 13 residues. Per the germline V gene, CDR1 is MNHEY and CDR2 is SMNVEV (reference sequence). V was clipped by 3 bases and J by 7 bases, with 10 bases between them. CDR3 sequence: CASSLGQAQPQHF. The CDR3 region has the DNA TGTGCCAGCAGTTTGGGGCAAGCGCAGCCCCAGCATTTT.

V is TRBV19 and J is TRBJ2-3; 9 bases line up with TRBD2. The CDR3 sequence is 18 residues long. The trim removed 3 bases at V and 7 bases at J, leaving 17 bases unmatched. Per the germline V gene, CDR1 is LNHDA and CDR2 is SQIVND (reference sequence). The CDR3 sequence is CASSIAASGIGFAYTQYF. CDR3 sequence (DNA): TGTGCCAGTAGTATCGCGGCTAGCGGGATAGGGTTCGCATATACGCAGTATTTT.

This clone showed up just once. This chain uses TRBV2 with TRBJ2-3; 7 nucleotides align to TRBD2. Looked up from germline, CDR1 is SNHLY and CDR2 is FYNNEI. This CDR3 comprises 17 residues. V was clipped by 11 bases and J by 0 bases; unmatched bases: 17. Here the CDR3 DNA reads TGTGCCGCTTCGCTAGGGAAAGGTAGCGGGAGCACAGATACGCAGTATTTT. Translation gives CAASLGKGSGSTDTQYF.

The rearrangement links TRBV19 to TRBJ2-1, with D unclear. Trimming took off 11 bases at V and 3 bases at J, with 8 bases between the two ends. The CDR3 runs 11 residues. Per germline, CDR1 LNHDA and CDR2 SQIVND (reference sequence). This CDR3 is CASDDYNEQFF. CDR3 nucleotide sequence: TGTGCCTCAGACGACTACAATGAGCAGTTCTTC.

The chain joins TRBV5-5 to TRBJ1-3, with TRBD1 identical over 7 bases. V lost 3 bases and J lost 4; bases outside the gene matches: 4. Germline-derived CDR1 and CDR2 are SGHKS and YYEKEE (reference sequence). There are 14 residues in the CDR3. The CDR3 loop is CASSSGQQGNTIYF. DNA of the CDR3: TGTGCCAGCAGCTCGGGACAGCAAGGAAACACCATATATTTT.

This clone was recorded once. This chain uses TRBV7-9 with TRBJ1-1; possibly TRBD1 for D (5 bases). The V and J ends lost 5 bases and 1 base respectively, with 8 bases between them. Germline loops: CDR1 SEHNR, CDR2 FQNEAQ (reference sequence). The CDR3 length is 13 residues. The CDR3 is CASSRGGNTEAFF. The DNA for the CDR3 is TGTGCCAGCAGCCGGGGCGGGAACACTGAAGCTTTCTTT.

V gene TRBV5-6 combines with J gene TRBJ1-2, with D possibly TRBD1 on 5 matching bases. This CDR3 has 16 residues. The V end was cut by 5 bases, the J end by 4 bases, with 21 bases between. Germline loops: CDR1 SGHDT, CDR2 YYEEEE. The CDR3 nucleotides read TGTGCCAGCAGTACCTCGACAGTATATTTCGGCTATGGCTACACCTTC. It specifies CASSTSTVYFGYGYTF.

The CDR3 bases are TGTGCCAGCAGCCCCGGCCCTAACAATGAGCAGTTCTTC. As protein: CASSPGPNNEQFF. The genes are TRBV7-3 and TRBJ2-1; no firm D call. CDR1 is SGHTA, CDR2 FQGTGA, per germline. Trimming left V 5 bases short and J 5 bases short, with 10 bases between. This CDR3 comprises 13 residues. The whole variable domain, filled in from reference TRBV7-3 and TRBJ2-1, reads GAGVSQTPSNKVTEKGKYVELRCDPISGHTALYWYRQSLGQGPEFLIYFQGTGAADDSGLPNDRFFAVRPEGSVSTLKIQRTERGDSAVYLCASSPGPNNEQFFGPGTRLTVL.

The chain combines TRBV21-1 with TRBJ2-5; the DNA was not used to check the table's D call, TRBD1. TRBV21-1 is listed as a pseudogene. The CDR3 is 15 residues long. CDR3 nucleotide sequence: TGTGCCAGCAGCAAAGACGAGGGGGCGAAAGAGACCCAGTACTTC. Protein: CASSKDEGAKETQYF.

The chain recombines TRBV9 with TRBJ1-1; TRBD1 is a possible D gene (6 bases). V lost 3 bases to trimming and J lost 4 bases, with 10 bases between them. Germline V CDR1 and CDR2: SGDLS, YYNGEE. The CDR3 totals 13 residues. Written as DNA, the CDR3 is TGTGCCAGCAGCGGTGTAGGGGGCACTGAAGCTTTCTTT. It yields the protein CASSGVGGTEAFF.

This clone appeared a single time. The chain recombines TRBV7-6 with TRBJ2-1, with TRBD2 matching over 8 bases. The J segment lost 7 bases and the V segment lost 1 base, leaving 9 bases of the junction unmatched. The CDR3 spans 16 residues. Germline V gives CDR1 SGHVS, CDR2 FNYEAQ. The CDR3 bases are TGTGCCAGCAGCTTAGGTCCGAGCGGGAGACGGAATGAGCAGTTCTTC. Its translation: CASSLGPSGRRNEQFF. Full variable domain (remainder filled in from reference TRBV7-6 and TRBJ2-1): GAGVSQSPRYKVTKRGQDVALRCDPISGHVSLYWYRQALGQGPEFLTYFNYEAQQDKSGLPNDRFSAERPEGSISTLTIQRTEQRDSAMYRCASSLGPSGRRNEQFFGPGTRLTVL.

As regards this clone: Its ends do not fully match the called genes, so a read error is possible. The chain employs TRBV7-7 and TRBJ2-1; 12 positions agree with TRBD2. This CDR3 contains 15 residues. Germline V gene data show CDR1 as SSHAT and CDR2 as FNYEAQ (reference sequence). The CDR3 sequence: CASSLLAGGTNEQFF. The CDR3 DNA follows: TGTGCTAGCAGCTTACTAGCGGGAGGTACCAATGAGCAGTTCTTC.

CDR3 sequence: CASSYSRLFSYEQYF. The CDR3 bases are TGTGCCAGCAGTTACTCTCGACTATTCTCCTACGAGCAGTACTTC. The chain carries TRBV6-5 and TRBJ2-7; D might be TRBD2 (5 bases). The CDR3 sequence is 15 residues long. The germline CDR1 and CDR2 sequences are MNHEY and SVGAGI. With 0 bases removed from V and 0 bases from J, the gap between germline ends came to 9 bases.

The chain carries TRBV9 and TRBJ2-4, with TRBD2 matching over 7 bases. The V and J ends lost 0 bases and 6 bases, in that order; junction bases with no gene match: 6. CDR1 and CDR2 from the germline V gene are SGDLS and YYNGEE. The CDR3 is made up of 15 amino acids. The CDR3 reads CASSVAGGQLNIQYF. In DNA, the CDR3 is TGTGCCAGCAGCGTAGCGGGAGGTCAATTAAACATTCAGTACTTC.

V is TRBV27 and J is TRBJ2-1; 16 bases line up with TRBD2. This CDR3 is 15 amino acids long. Germline loops: CDR1 MNHEY, CDR2 SMNVEV (reference sequence). With V trimmed by 6 bases and J by 12 bases, 8 bases remained unmatched. Here the CDR3 reads CASSGGTSGRGGQFF. The DNA of the CDR3 is TGTGCCAGCAGCGGAGGGACTAGCGGGAGGGGCGGGCAGTTCTTC.

The rearrangement links TRBV19 to TRBJ2-7; 10 bases are a match to TRBD1. CDR1 is LNHDA and CDR2 is SQIVND in the germline V gene (reference sequence). Trimming took 4 bases from V and 0 from J; bases not matched to a gene: 3. CDR3 length equals 15 residues. Here the CDR3 DNA reads TGTGCCAGTAGTAGCGGGACAGGGGCCTCCTACGAGCAGTACTTC. Translation gives CASSSGTGASYEQYF.

This clone was counted a single time. V gene TRBV5-6 combines with J gene TRBJ2-1, with TRBD2 matching 9 bases. V lost 4 bases and J lost 8; bases outside the gene matches: 16. The CDR3 consists of 17 residues. CDR1 and CDR2 (germline): SGHDT, YYEEEE. In nucleotides, the CDR3 is TGTGCCAGCAGCCCGGAGGGGCGGGAGGGCCCGAATTATGAGCAGTTCTTC. Its protein is CASSPEGREGPNYEQFF.

This chain links TRBV27 with TRBJ2-2, with D unresolved. There are 13 residues in the CDR3. The germline V gene has CDR1 MNHEY and CDR2 SMNVEV (reference sequence). V lost 3 bases to trimming and J lost 5 bases, with 7 bases between them. In DNA, the CDR3 is TGTGCCAGCAGTTTCTATAATACCGGGGAGCTGTTTTTT. Translating gives CASSFYNTGELFF.

The chain links TRBV10-2 to TRBJ2-1, with a tentative D call TRBD1 (6 bases). This CDR3 comprises 11 residues. Trimming cost V 6 bases and J 10 bases, with 10 bases left between them. CDR1 WSHSY and CDR2 SAAADI come from the germline V gene. The CDR3 loop reads CASRAGTEQFF. The CDR3 bases are TGCGCCAGCAGGGCCGGGACAGAGCAGTTCTTC.

This clone was seen only once. V and J are TRBV7-9 and TRBJ2-5; 9 nucleotides align to TRBD1. The CDR3 runs 16 residues. V dropped 5 bases and J dropped 0; count of bases not matched to a gene: 7. Germline values: CDR1 SEHNR, CDR2 FQNEAQ (reference sequence). The CDR3: CASSNTGGLYQETQYF. The DNA for the CDR3 is TGTGCCAGCAGCAACACAGGGGGCTTATACCAAGAGACCCAGTACTTC.

The count of this clone is one. The chain links TRBV5-4 to TRBJ2-7, with D perhaps matching TRBD1 or TRBD2 (5 bases each). V lost 4 bases to trimming and J lost 4 bases, with 12 bases between them. The CDR3 has 13 amino acids. The germline V gene has CDR1 SGHNT and CDR2 YYREEE (reference sequence). CDR3 sequence (DNA): TGTGCCAGCAGCCGAATGGGGGATTACGAGCAGTACTTC. Residues: CASSRMGDYEQYF. Looking up the rest from reference TRBV5-4 and TRBJ2-7 gives the full variable domain: ETGVTQSPTHLIKTRGQQVTLRCSSQSGHNTVSWYQQALGQGPQFIFQYYREEENGRGNFPPRFSGLQFPNYSSELNVNALELDDSALYLCASSRMGDYEQYFGPGTRLTVT.

This clone was detected once. This sequence joins TRBV27 and TRBJ2-3, with 7 positions matching TRBD2. The CDR3 spans 14 residues. V lost 3 bases, J lost 1 base, and 1 base stayed unmatched. Germline values: CDR1 MNHEY, CDR2 SMNVEV (reference sequence). The CDR3 here is CASSLSGGTDTQYF. The CDR3 DNA reads TGTGCCAGCAGTTTGAGCGGGGGCACAGATACGCAGTATTTT.

This clone appeared a single time. The chain couples TRBV6-1 to TRBJ2-1; 13 nucleotides line up with TRBD2. This CDR3 has 16 amino acids. Trimming cost V 3 bases and J 10 bases; bases outside gene matches: 9. Germline V lookup: CDR1 MNHNS, CDR2 SASEGT. The CDR3 reads CASSEGGLAGPKEQFF. CDR3 coding DNA: TGTGCCAGCAGTGAGGGGGGACTAGCGGGGCCAAAGGAGCAGTTCTTC.

This clone has more than one count but fewer than ten. This rearrangement joins TRBV11-2 to TRBJ1-1; no reliable D call. The germline V gene encodes CDR1 SGHAT and CDR2 FQNNGV. The CDR3 spans 17 residues. Trimming pared 4 bases from V and 3 bases from J, leaving 21 bases between. The CDR3 spells CASSSSRELREDTEAFF. The CDR3 DNA reads TGTGCCAGCAGCTCGAGCCGGGAGCTCCGAGAGGACACTGAAGCTTTCTTT.

V is TRBV28 and J is TRBJ1-2; possibly TRBD1 for D (6 bases). CDR1 is MDHEN, CDR2 SYDVKM, per germline. V was shortened by 10 bases and J by 6 bases, with 21 bases between the two germline ends. The CDR3 runs to 14 residues. Written as DNA, the CDR3 is TGTGCCAACCGTCCGGGGGGCGCGATCGATGGCTACACCTTC. Protein: CANRPGGAIDGYTF.

The chain has TRBV29-1 and TRBJ1-2; no firm D call. The CDR3 extends over 11 amino acids. In germline, CDR1 is SQVTM, CDR2 ANQGSEA. Deletions cut 2 bases from V and 8 bases from J, with 9 bases between. In nucleotides, the CDR3 is TGCAGCGTTGAATACAGTTTAGGCTACACCTTC. Amino acid sequence: CSVEYSLGYTF. Combining the CDR3 with reference TRBV29-1 and TRBJ1-2 gives the whole variable domain SAVISQKPSRDICQRGTSLTIQCQVDSQVTMMFWYRQQPGQSLTLIATANQGSEATYESGFVIDKFPISRPNLTFSTLTVSNMSPEDSSIYLCSVEYSLGYTFGSGTRLTVV.

Turning to this clone: At one boundary the junction diverges from the germline segment, which might be a read error. V usage is TRBV7-9 and J usage is TRBJ1-2; 7 bases fit TRBD1. The CDR3 is 18 amino acids. CDR1 SEHNR and CDR2 FQNEAQ come from the germline V gene (reference sequence). The CDR3 DNA sequence: TGTGCCAGCAGCCTAACGAATCGAGGGGGCGTTCATGGCGGGGTGCAGCCCTTC. It codes for CASSLTNRGGVHGGVQPF.

J is TRBJ2-1 and V is TRBV27, with D perhaps given as TRBD1 or TRBD2 (5 bases each). The CDR3 runs 15 residues. Germline lookup yields CDR1 MNHEY and CDR2 SMNVEV (reference sequence). V lost 7 bases to trimming and J lost 1 base, with 14 bases between them. The CDR3 DNA sequence: TGTGCCAGCAAATGGACCAGGGAGTCCTACAATGAGCAGTTCTTC. Its translation: CASKWTRESYNEQFF.

The rearrangement joins TRBV28 to TRBJ2-1; D remains unclear. The CDR3 loop spans 15 amino acids. Trimming shortened V by 5 bases and J by 4 bases, and 15 bases separated the two germline ends. The germline gives CDR1 MDHEN, CDR2 SYDVKM. CDR3: CASSPRLAEYNEQFF. Written as DNA, the CDR3 is TGTGCCAGCAGTCCCCGATTGGCGGAGTACAATGAGCAGTTCTTC.